This T cell receptor (beta chain) is from a study of high-grade serous ovarian cancer treatment subgroups. General study results and limits: CDR1 and CDR2 were left unanalyzed; analyses focused on CDR3. Different patients shared almost no repertoire; same-patient tumors shared about 0.1 to 0.79.

Tumor tissue was taken before any definitive surgery or chemotherapy was given. Comment on this clone: Its antigen is as yet unknown.

Germline lookup yields CDR1 LNHDA and CDR2 SQIVND (reference sequence). CDR3 length: 13 residues. V was trimmed by 7 bases and J by 8 bases, leaving 12 bases between them. Here immunoSEQ multiplex PCR was the method, and the copy in TCRdb shows in-frame clones only, minus some. The sample shows thousands of clones, over 65% of them seen only once. The sequence derives from a human donor with high-grade serous ovarian cancer. Input material: tumor tissue. The chain joins TRBV19 to TRBJ1-6; possible D gene TRBD1, 6 bases. CDR3 coding DNA: TGTGCCAGTAACAGGGATCAGGATTCACCCCTCCACTTT. Protein: CASNRDQDSPLHF.